A single sample gave rise to the 30 T cell receptor beta chains below, sequenced in a study of T cells after posttransplantation cyclophosphamide. Sequencing was performed with immunoSEQ multiplex PCR; in TCRdb, only in-frame clones are kept and a portion is missing. The specimen has about 10,000 clones, none found just once. Busulfan-fludarabine conditioning, marrow transplant, and cyclophosphamide on days +3 and +4 were administered. Sequenced here: PBMCs, sampled approximately 380 days after allogeneic stem cell transplant with posttransplant cyclophosphamide. Source of these receptors: a male patient between 50 and 60 years old who received an allogeneic stem cell transplant from a related donor and was CMV-positive. A subset of T cells may come from the graft donor.

This clone was counted ten times or more. The chain has TRBV2 and TRBJ2-5; D perhaps matches TRBD1 (6 bases). Germline CDR1 reads SNHLY; CDR2 reads FYNNEI. V lost 5 bases, J lost 5 bases, and 12 bases lay in between. The CDR3 spans 13 residues. The CDR3, as DNA: TGTGCCAGCAGTCCAGGGGCGGTGGAGACCCAGTACTTC. It yields the protein CASSPGAVETQYF.

This clone was seen many times. This chain uses TRBV5-1 with TRBJ1-2, with 8 nucleotides matching TRBD1. The CDR3 runs 15 residues. J gave up 7 bases and V 0 bases, and 8 bases lay outside the gene matches. Per the germline V gene, CDR1 is SGHRS and CDR2 is YFSETQ. The CDR3, as DNA: TGCGCCAGCAGCTTGGTGGTGACAGGGGATGCTGGCTACACCTTC. This translates into CASSLVVTGDAGYTF.

Note on this clone: The sample contains more than one DNA sequence encoding this CDR3. The chain has TRBV5-1 and TRBJ2-1; 14 nucleotides align to TRBD2. The CDR3 is 20 amino acids. Germline V gene data show CDR1 as SGHRS and CDR2 as YFSETQ. With 3 bases clipped from V and 5 bases from J, the junction kept 16 bases outside the gene matches. The CDR3 DNA sequence: TGCGCCAGCAGCTCGAGGACAAGGACTAGCGGGAGGTTAGGGGACAATGAGCAGTTCTTC. Its translation is CASSSRTRTSGRLGDNEQFF.

This clone was recorded many times. The genes are TRBV12-5 and TRBJ1-1; the D is unclear. Per germline, CDR1 LGHNT and CDR2 FRNRAP. The CDR3 covers 13 residues. The V end was cut by 2 bases, the J end by 4 bases, with 8 bases between. The CDR3 region is CASGLREGTEAFF. The DNA of the CDR3 is TGTGCTAGTGGTTTGCGGGAGGGCACTGAAGCTTTCTTT. Full variable domain (rest looked up from reference TRBV12-5 and TRBJ1-1): DARVTQTPRHKVTEMGQEVTMRCQPILGHNTVFWYRQTMMQGLELLAYFRNRAPLDDSGMPKDRFSAEMPDATLATLKIQPSEPRDSAVYFCASGLREGTEAFFGQGTRLTVV.

At least ten counts were recorded for this clone. Compared with germline, one end of the junction differs, possibly owing to a read error. V is TRBV7-7 and J is TRBJ2-7, with D possibly being TRBD1 or TRBD2 (6 bases each). CDR1 is SSHAT, CDR2 FNYEAQ, per germline (reference sequence). The CDR3 has 13 amino acids. For the CDR3, the DNA is TGTGCTAGCAGCTTACAGGGAGGCTACGAGCAGTACTTC. Translating gives CASSLQGGYEQYF. Full variable domain (rest looked up from reference TRBV7-7 and TRBJ2-7): GAGVSQSPRYKVTKRGQDVTLRCDPISSHATLYWYQQALGQGPEFLTYFNYEAQPDKSGLPSDRFSAERPEGSISTLTIQRTEQRDSAMYRCASSLQGGYEQYFGPGTRLTVT.

This clone was observed many times. Here the CDR3 reads CATGGPNTGELFF. In nucleotides, the CDR3 is TGTGCCACGGGGGGGCCGAACACCGGGGAGCTGTTTTTT. The rearrangement joins TRBV27 to TRBJ2-2, with 8 bases lining up with TRBD2. V lost 10 bases and J lost 0; bases outside the gene matches: 1. Germline CDR1 is MNHEY and CDR2 is SMNVEV (reference sequence). There are 13 residues in the CDR3.

This clone was counted ten times or more. This chain links TRBV10-3 with TRBJ2-3; 7 nucleotides agree with TRBD1. The CDR3 spans 16 residues. Germline V gene data show CDR1 as ENHRY and CDR2 as SYGVKD. The J segment lost 1 base and the V segment lost 4 bases, leaving 8 bases of the junction unmatched. The CDR3 bases are TGTGCCATCAGTGGGGGGACAGTGGGGGGCACAGATACGCAGTATTTT. Amino acids: CAISGGTVGGTDTQYF.

This sequence joins TRBV6-5 and TRBJ2-5; TRBD1 might be the D (6 bases). Germline-derived CDR1 and CDR2 are MNHEY and SVGAGI. The CDR3 consists of 16 residues. The V and J ends lost 4 bases and 1 base respectively, with 16 bases between them. CDR3 sequence (DNA): TGTGCCAGCAGTTCAATCCCCAACAGGGTCCAAGAGACCCAGTACTTC. Its translation is CASSSIPNRVQETQYF.

At least ten counts were recorded for this clone. The junction departs from germline at one end; a sequencing error may be responsible. The rearrangement uses TRBV28 and TRBJ1-2; TRBD1 matches 8 bases. Per the germline V gene, CDR1 is MDHEN and CDR2 is SYDVKM. This CDR3 comprises 14 residues. The CDR3 DNA sequence: TGTACCAGCAGCCACAGGGGGGCTAACTATGGCTACACCTTC. It translates to CTSSHRGANYGYTF.

This clone has at least ten counts. The genes are TRBV5-5 and TRBJ1-2, with D possibly TRBD1 on 5 matching bases. This CDR3 comprises 14 residues. Germline CDR1 SGHKS, CDR2 YYEKEE (reference sequence). The V end lost 4 bases, the J end lost 1 base, and 11 bases lay between the germline ends. CDR3 region: CASSVFGGNYGYTF. The CDR3 region has the DNA TGTGCCAGCAGCGTCTTCGGGGGTAACTATGGCTACACCTTC. The variable domain in full, completed from reference TRBV5-5 and TRBJ1-2, reads DAGVTQSPTHLIKTRGQQVTLRCSPISGHKSVSWYQQVLGQGPQFIFQYYEKEERGRGNFPDRFSARQFPNYSSELNVNALLLGDSALYLCASSVFGGNYGYTFGSGTRLTVV.

This clone was detected ten times or more. The CDR3 DNA is TGTGCCAGCAGTATCTCCAGGGACTTCAGTGAGCAGTTCTTC. Translation gives CASSISRDFSEQFF. The V call is TRBV27, the J call TRBJ2-1, with D maybe TRBD2 (6 bases). From germline, CDR1 is MNHEY and CDR2 SMNVEV (reference sequence). There are 14 residues in the CDR3. V was clipped by 5 bases and J by 9 bases, with 17 bases between them.

This clone was counted at least ten times. One junction end disagrees with the germline gene, perhaps due to a read error. This chain uses TRBV5-1 with TRBJ1-1, with a tentative D call TRBD1 (6 bases). The germline gives CDR1 SGHRS, CDR2 YFSETQ. This CDR3 has 17 residues. The CDR3 region has the DNA TGCGCCAGCAGGTTGGGGGCGTTCGGGGGGATGAACACTGAAGCTTTCTTT. Translation: CASRLGAFGGMNTEAFF.

This clone has more than one count but fewer than ten. This sample includes further DNA sequences coding for the same CDR3. CDR3: CASRRDRYSYEQYF. Here the CDR3 DNA reads TGTGCCAGCAGGAGGGACAGATATTCCTACGAGCAGTACTTC. This rearrangement joins TRBV6-5 to TRBJ2-7, with TRBD1 identical over 7 bases. There are 14 residues in the CDR3. Germline V gene data show CDR1 as MNHEY and CDR2 as SVGAGI. V shed 6 bases and J 1 base; nucleotides not matched to a gene: 6.

This clone was observed at least ten times. The chain combines TRBV15 with TRBJ2-7; maybe TRBD1 (6 bases). Trimming removed 9 bases at V and 4 bases at J, with 16 bases between. CDR1 LNHNV and CDR2 YYDKDF come from the germline V gene (reference sequence). The length of the CDR3 is 13 residues. CDR3 sequence: CATKLKDSYEQYF. The CDR3 nucleotides read TGTGCCACGAAGCTTAAGGACAGTTACGAGCAGTACTTC.

This clone has at least ten counts. V usage is TRBV4-1 and J usage is TRBJ2-3, with D uncertain. V was cut by 0 bases and J by 1 base, with 8 bases left in between. The CDR3 is made up of 15 amino acids. CDR1 MGHRA and CDR2 YSYEKL come from the germline V gene. This chain's CDR3 is CASSQESVGTDTQYF. CDR3 bases: TGCGCCAGCAGCCAAGAGAGCGTTGGCACAGATACGCAGTATTTT.

The table lists this clone with many counts. This chain links TRBV28 with TRBJ1-1, with D tentatively TRBD1 (5 bases). Germline V gene sequence: CDR1 MDHEN, CDR2 SYDVKM. Trimming took off 4 bases at V and 2 bases at J, with 14 bases between the two ends. The CDR3 runs to 15 residues. CDR3 protein: CASSSPTDSNTEAFF. CDR3 nucleotides: TGTGCCAGCAGTTCCCCGACAGATTCCAACACTGAAGCTTTCTTT.

In this sample, this clone is medium-sized. The rearrangement links TRBV6-6 to TRBJ2-7, with 9 positions matching TRBD1. From germline, CDR1 is MNHNY and CDR2 SVGAGI (reference sequence). Trimming took 6 bases from V and 1 from J; bases not matched to a gene: 7. The CDR3 sequence is 15 residues long. CDR3 bases: TGTGCCAGCAGACCCTCGGGGACAGGGTCCTACGAGCAGTACTTC. It is translated as CASRPSGTGSYEQYF.

This clone was counted many times. The chain couples TRBV7-9 to TRBJ1-4, with D maybe TRBD1 (5 bases). V was shortened by 4 bases and J by 0 bases, with 9 bases between the two germline ends. CDR3 length equals 15 residues. Germline CDR1 is SEHNR and CDR2 is FQNEAQ (reference sequence). CDR3 sequence (DNA): TGTGCCAGCAGCTCACGGGACTCAACTAATGAAAAACTGTTTTTT. Translating gives CASSSRDSTNEKLFF.

Ten or more counts support this clone. The chain combines TRBV30 with TRBJ1-5; D is unresolved. V gave up 2 bases and J gave up 4 bases, with 9 bases separating them. The CDR3 extends over 13 amino acids. Germline CDR1 is GTSNPN and CDR2 is SVGIG (reference sequence). The CDR3 sequence is CAWSREFNQPQHF. In DNA, the CDR3 is TGTGCCTGGAGTCGAGAATTTAATCAGCCCCAGCATTTT.

This clone was seen at least ten times. This rearrangement joins TRBV7-9 to TRBJ2-3; 10 bases are a match to TRBD1. Germline values: CDR1 SEHNR, CDR2 FQNEAQ (reference sequence). The CDR3 extends over 15 amino acids. V shed 4 bases, J shed 3 bases, and the junction held 4 bases outside the gene matches. The chain's CDR3 is CASSSGQGRTDTQYF. For the CDR3, the DNA is TGTGCCAGCAGCTCGGGACAGGGGAGAACAGATACGCAGTATTTT.

This clone has ten or more counts. In DNA, the CDR3 is TGTGCCAGCAGCTTAGAAAATTGGGGGGGTGGCTACACCTTC. Translating gives CASSLENWGGGYTF. The chain joins TRBV7-2 to TRBJ1-2, with D perhaps TRBD1 (5 bases). The CDR3 runs to 14 residues. Germline CDR1 reads SGHTA; CDR2 reads FQGNSA. V was clipped by 1 base and J by 7 bases, with 13 bases between them.

This clone showed up many times. The CDR3 region is CASSESGTGGTSYEQYF. In nucleotides, the CDR3 is TGTGCCAGCAGTGAATCCGGGACAGGGGGAACCTCCTACGAGCAGTACTTC. The chain joins TRBV6-4 to TRBJ2-7, with 11 bases lining up with TRBD1. CDR1 MRHNA and CDR2 SNTAGT come from the germline V gene. After removal of 3 bases from V and 0 bases from J, the junction contained 7 bases not matched to a gene. The CDR3 is made up of 17 amino acids.

The table lists this clone with many counts. The chain couples TRBV27 to TRBJ2-7; no clear D gene. Trimming took 1 base from V and 2 from J, leaving 9 bases between them. In germline, CDR1 is MNHEY, CDR2 SMNVEV (reference sequence). The CDR3 runs 14 residues. The DNA of the CDR3 is TGTGCCAGCAGTTTATACGCGGCCGCCTACGAGCAGTACTTC. This codes for CASSLYAAAYEQYF.

In this sample, this clone turned up many times. The rearrangement joins TRBV10-3 to TRBJ2-1; 8 bases fit TRBD2. Germline V gene sequence: CDR1 ENHRY, CDR2 SYGVKD. The CDR3 has 13 residues. Unmatched junction bases numbered 5, after V lost 6 bases and J lost 7 bases. CDR3 amino acids: CAISGGAGNEQFF. DNA for the CDR3: TGTGCCATCAGCGGGGGGGCCGGGAATGAGCAGTTCTTC.

This clone was observed many times. The V and J genes are TRBV7-2 and TRBJ1-4; a weak D match, TRBD1 (6 bases). V lost 5 bases, J lost 7 bases, and 11 bases lay in between. Germline CDR1 is SGHTA and CDR2 is FQGNSA. The CDR3 consists of 13 residues. CDR3 nucleotide sequence: TGTGCCAGCAGCCGAGGGGGTGGTGAAAAACTGTTTTTT. This sequence encodes CASSRGGGEKLFF.

This clone was recorded many times. The chain is built from TRBV11-3 and TRBJ2-1, with TRBD1 matching over 9 bases. The ends lost 5 bases at V and 7 bases at J; junction bases unmatched: 9. The CDR3 spans 15 residues. In germline, CDR1 is SGHNT, CDR2 YENEEA. Written as DNA, the CDR3 is TGTGCCAGCAGCATACCGGGACAGGGTCAGAATGAGCAGTTCTTC. Translation: CASSIPGQGQNEQFF.

This clone showed up many times. CDR3 sequence reads: CASSQDRTSLSYEQYF. The CDR3 DNA reads as TGCGCCAGCAGCCAAGATCGGACTAGCTTATCCTACGAGCAGTACTTC. This chain links TRBV4-1 with TRBJ2-7; 8 positions agree with TRBD2. From germline, CDR1 is MGHRA and CDR2 YSYEKL. CDR3 length: 16 amino acids. J lost 1 base, V lost 0 bases, and 5 bases had no gene match.

This clone has at least ten counts. Here the CDR3 reads CASSSGQGTETQYF. CDR3 nucleotide sequence: TGTGCCAGCAGCTCAGGACAGGGAACAGAGACCCAGTACTTC. J is TRBJ2-5 and V is TRBV7-2; TRBD1 matches 8 bases. Germline V gives CDR1 SGHTA, CDR2 FQGNSA. This CDR3 region has 14 residues. The V segment lost 4 bases and the J segment 4 bases; nucleotides outside the gene matches: 5.

This clone counts as medium-sized. The rearrangement joins TRBV11-3 to TRBJ1-1; no definite D call. V lost 0 bases to trimming and J lost 2 bases, with 13 bases between them. The germline V gene has CDR1 SGHNT and CDR2 YENEEA. This CDR3 has 16 residues. CDR3 protein: CASSLERADHNTEAFF. CDR3 in DNA: TGTGCCAGCAGCTTAGAGAGGGCGGACCACAACACTGAAGCTTTCTTT.

This clone has at least ten counts. The V gene is TRBV7-2, the J gene TRBJ2-2; D perhaps matches TRBD2 (5 bases). V was trimmed by 4 bases and J by 1 base, leaving 13 bases between them. Germline assignment: CDR1 SGHTA and CDR2 FQGNSA. This CDR3 comprises 16 residues. CDR3 in DNA: TGTGCCAGCAGCTCACCCGCTGGAGGGAACACCGGGGAGCTGTTTTTT. Amino acid sequence: CASSSPAGGNTGELFF.